Each of the 30 T cell receptor beta chains below was sequenced from the same sample in a study of CD8 T cells in ankylosing spondylitis. TCRdb used MiXCR to reprocess the 5' RACE reads, holding one entry per CDR3 protein. Of about 130,000 distinct CDR3 sequences in the sample, about 6.5% were seen once. Sample: blood, either unsorted or a sorted T cell fraction (not recorded which). The receptors originated from a male donor with ankylosing spondylitis or in good health (not recorded which).

V usage is TRBV12-3 or TRBV12-4 and J usage is TRBJ1-5; unclear D gene. Trimming removed 6 bases at V and 1 base at J, with 13 bases between. The CDR3 sequence is 15 residues long. CDR3 DNA sequence: TGTGCCAGCAGCCCCCTGACGGCCAGCAATCAGCCCCAGCATTTT. Translated, it gives CASSPLTASNQPQHF.

This clonotype was detected only a few times. This chain connects TRBV6-1 to TRBJ1-5; TRBD1 matches 7 bases. The ends lost 5 bases at V and 0 bases at J; junction bases unmatched: 13. The CDR3 is 18 amino acids. CDR1 is MNHNS, CDR2 SASEGT, per germline. The CDR3 protein is CASSQGDPGVFSNQPQHF. CDR3 in DNA: TGTGCCAGCAGTCAGGGGGACCCAGGGGTTTTTAGCAATCAGCCCCAGCATTTT.

This clonotype has a count of ten or more. The chain joins TRBV12-3 or TRBV12-4 to TRBJ1-3; 9 bases fit TRBD1. V dropped 6 bases and J dropped 2; count of bases not matched to a gene: 5. This CDR3 region has 15 residues. The CDR3 here is CASSLRTGAGNTIYF. DNA of the CDR3: TGTGCCAGCAGCCTTAGGACAGGGGCTGGAAACACCATATATTTT.

There are many counts of this clonotype. The chain combines TRBV9 with TRBJ1-2; unclear D gene. This CDR3 has 12 residues. Germline CDR1 SGDLS, CDR2 YYNGEE. Trimming removed 4 bases at V and 8 bases at J, with 12 bases between. Written as DNA, the CDR3 is TGTGCCAGCAGCTCTCGGGAGGGCGGCTACACCTTC. Amino acid sequence: CASSSREGGYTF. Together with reference TRBV9 and TRBJ1-2, the CDR3 gives the full variable domain: DSGVTQTPKHLITATGQRVTLRCSPRSGDLSVYWYQQSLDQGLQFLIQYYNGEERAKGNILERFSAQQFPDLHSELNLSSLELGDSALYFCASSSREGGYTFGSGTRLTVV.

Ten or more counts support this clonotype. The rearrangement joins TRBV30 to TRBJ2-6; D is unresolved. CDR1 GTSNPN and CDR2 SVGIG come from the germline V gene (reference sequence). This CDR3 spans 16 amino acids. The V and J ends lost 2 bases and 0 bases respectively, with 11 bases between them. CDR3 coding DNA: TGTGCCTGGAGTCCGCTTAAGCGCTCTGGGGCCAACGTCCTGACTTTC. This gives the protein CAWSPLKRSGANVLTF.

This clonotype was seen ten or more times. V and J are TRBV12-3 or TRBV12-4 and TRBJ2-7; D possibly corresponds to TRBD1 (6 bases). The CDR3 sequence is 13 residues long. The germline V and J ends were trimmed by 6 bases and 4 bases, with 13 bases remaining between them. DNA for the CDR3: TGTGCCAGCAGCTATAGACAGGATTACGAGCAGTACTTC. It encodes CASSYRQDYEQYF.

The V gene is TRBV20-1, the J gene TRBJ1-1; 9 bases line up with TRBD1. V dropped 3 bases and J dropped 6; count of bases not matched to a gene: 8. The length of the CDR3 is 14 residues. CDR1 DFQATT and CDR2 SNEGSKA come from the germline V gene (reference sequence). The DNA for the CDR3 is TGCAGTGCTAGGCAAAGAAGACAGGGGGCTGAAGCTTTCTTT. Its protein is CSARQRRQGAEAFF.

This clonotype was counted ten times or more. V usage is TRBV5-1 and J usage is TRBJ2-7; D call uncertain. The CDR3 runs 13 residues. Germline-derived CDR1 and CDR2 are SGHRS and YFSETQ. V was clipped by 4 bases and J by 2 bases, with 10 bases between them. CDR3 loop: CASSPGSTYEQYF. CDR3 nucleotides: TGCGCCAGCAGCCCGGGCAGCACCTACGAGCAGTACTTC. Supplemented by reference TRBV5-1 and TRBJ2-7, the full variable domain reads KAGVTQTPRYLIKTRGQQVTLSCSPISGHRSVSWYQQTPGQGLQFLFEYFSETQRNKGNFPGRFSGRQFSNSRSEMNVSTLELGDSALYLCASSPGSTYEQYFGPGTRLTVT.

The chain uses TRBV5-1 and TRBJ1-5, with 8 bases matching TRBD1. CDR3 length: 14 amino acids. Unmatched junction bases numbered 6, after V lost 5 bases and J lost 5 bases. Germline CDR1 reads SGHRS; CDR2 reads YFSETQ. CDR3 region: CASSSQGGDQPQHF. The DNA of the CDR3 is TGCGCCAGCAGTTCACAGGGGGGCGATCAGCCCCAGCATTTT.

The J gene is TRBJ1-1, the V gene TRBV11-3; 12 bases align to TRBD1. The CDR3 covers 14 residues. Trimming removed 4 bases from V and 12 bases from J; junction bases left unmatched: 9. Germline V gene data show CDR1 as SGHNT and CDR2 as YENEEA. The CDR3 coding sequence is TGTGCCAGCAGCTCCTCCGGGACAGGGGGCCCTCCTTTCTTT. This sequence encodes CASSSSGTGGPPFF. The full variable domain, completed using reference TRBV11-3 and TRBJ1-1, is EAGVVQSPRYKIIEKKQPVAFWCNPISGHNTLYWYLQNLGQGPELLIRYENEEAVDDSQLPKDRFSAERLKGVDSTLKIQPAELGDSAVYLCASSSSGTGGPPFFGQGTRLTVV.

This clonotype was detected many times. This sequence joins TRBV7-6 and TRBJ1-1; D not resolved. V dropped 3 bases and J dropped 1 base, with 12 bases sitting between them. The CDR3 is made up of 15 amino acids. In germline, CDR1 is SGHVS, CDR2 FNYEAQ. The CDR3 DNA reads TGTGCCAGCAGCTTCGGATACGGTTCGAACACTGAAGCTTTCTTT. This translates into CASSFGYGSNTEAFF.

For the CDR3, the DNA is TGTGCCAGCGACGCCGGGTCGCAGATAGACAATGAGCAGTTCTTC. Protein: CASDAGSQIDNEQFF. The genes are TRBV7-9 and TRBJ2-1; D gene unclear. Germline assignment: CDR1 SEHNR and CDR2 FQNEAQ (reference sequence). With 8 bases removed from V and 5 bases from J, the gap between germline ends came to 19 bases. The CDR3 length is 15 residues.

This clonotype has a count of ten or more. This chain connects TRBV5-1 to TRBJ2-2, with a weak D call TRBD1 (5 bases). Germline assignment: CDR1 SGHRS and CDR2 YFSETQ. The ends were cut back, 5 bases at V and 5 bases at J, with 13 bases in the middle. This CDR3 has 14 amino acids. DNA for the CDR3: TGCGCCAGCAGATTACCAGGGCCTACCGGGGAGCTGTTTTTT. It codes for CASRLPGPTGELFF.

This clonotype has ten or more counts. The rearrangement uses TRBV5-1 and TRBJ1-4; D is undetermined. V lost 1 base and J 8 bases, leaving 12 bases between the germline ends. The CDR3 runs to 14 residues. Germline V gene data show CDR1 as SGHRS and CDR2 as YFSETQ. The CDR3 loop reads CASSLWASSEKLFF. CDR3 bases: TGCGCCAGCAGCTTGTGGGCGTCCTCAGAAAAACTGTTTTTT.

At least ten counts were recorded for this clonotype. The J gene is TRBJ1-2, the V gene TRBV5-1, with D possibly being TRBD1 (6 bases). V dropped 4 bases and J dropped 3 bases, with 16 bases sitting between them. Germline loops: CDR1 SGHRS, CDR2 YFSETQ. This CDR3 is 15 amino acids long. This CDR3 reads CASSPPERGDYGYTF. The CDR3 DNA reads TGCGCCAGCAGCCCGCCGGAAAGGGGGGACTATGGCTACACCTTC.

This clonotype was detected many times. Written as DNA, the CDR3 is TGTGCCAGCAGCGTAGACATAGCGGAATCCTACGAGCAGTACTTC. This encodes CASSVDIAESYEQYF. The chain is built from TRBV9 and TRBJ2-7, with TRBD2 as a possible D gene (6 bases). CDR3 length: 15 amino acids. Germline CDR1 and CDR2: SGDLS and YYNGEE. Trimming removed 0 bases from V and 1 base from J, with 11 bases in between.

This clonotype was found many times. The chain is built from TRBV19 and TRBJ1-2; no definite D call. This CDR3 has 14 residues. Trimming left V 5 bases short and J 2 bases short, with 12 bases between. Germline assignment: CDR1 LNHDA and CDR2 SQIVND (reference sequence). The CDR3 is CASSFGLQNYGYTF. The CDR3 coding sequence is TGTGCCAGTAGTTTTGGACTTCAGAACTATGGCTACACCTTC.

The table lists this clonotype with many counts. The chain couples TRBV2 to TRBJ2-7; possible D gene TRBD1, 5 bases. There are 15 residues in the CDR3. Trimming pared 0 bases from V and 2 bases from J, leaving 11 bases between. The germline V gene has CDR1 SNHLY and CDR2 FYNNEI. Written as DNA, the CDR3 is TGTGCCAGCAGTGAAGCAGGGGCGGCTACCTACGAGCAGTACTTC. Its protein is CASSEAGAATYEQYF.

This clonotype was recorded many times. The V gene is TRBV5-1, the J gene TRBJ1-1; D possibly corresponds to TRBD1 (5 bases). Germline V CDR1 and CDR2: SGHRS, YFSETQ. The V end was cut by 4 bases, the J end by 4 bases, with 14 bases between. The length of the CDR3 is 14 residues. The DNA of the CDR3 is TGCGCCAGCAGCCCAGGGTTGTGGGGCACTGAAGCTTTCTTT. This gives the protein CASSPGLWGTEAFF.

V is TRBV18 and J is TRBJ2-5; 9 bases line up with TRBD2. The CDR3 extends over 15 amino acids. Trimming at V came to 0 bases and at J to 2 bases, leaving 1 base not matched to a gene. The germline CDR1 and CDR2 sequences are KGHSH and LQKENI. The CDR3 nucleotides read TGTGCCAGCTCACCACCGGGACTAGCACAAGAGACCCAGTACTTC. As protein: CASSPPGLAQETQYF.

The table lists this clonotype with many counts. The CDR3 here is CASSLSGPGDIQYF. CDR3 nucleotides: TGTGCCAGCAGTTTGAGTGGGCCTGGGGACATTCAGTACTTC. V is TRBV27 and J is TRBJ2-4; D is undetermined. From germline, CDR1 is MNHEY and CDR2 SMNVEV (reference sequence). V was pared by 3 bases and J by 8 bases, with 14 bases between. The length of the CDR3 is 14 residues.

In its sample, this clonotype was seen many times. The rearrangement joins TRBV7-3 to TRBJ2-2; possible D gene TRBD1, 6 bases. This CDR3 has 13 residues. The V end was cut by 4 bases, the J end by 6 bases, with 9 bases between. Germline CDR1 and CDR2: SGHTA and FQGTGA. The CDR3 DNA is TGTGCCAGCAGCTCCGGGACACCCGGGGAGCTGTTTTTT. It yields the protein CASSSGTPGELFF.

In its sample, this clonotype was seen many times. The chain combines TRBV7-9 with TRBJ2-4; perhaps TRBD1 as D (6 bases). V was trimmed by 5 bases and J by 8 bases, leaving 16 bases between them. Looked up from germline, CDR1 is SEHNR and CDR2 is FQNEAQ (reference sequence). The CDR3 length is 14 residues. This chain's CDR3 is CASSLTGDAYIQYF. DNA of the CDR3: TGTGCCAGCAGCCTGACAGGAGACGCATACATTCAGTACTTC.

This clonotype was seen at least ten times. The J gene is TRBJ2-3, the V gene TRBV29-1, with D possibly being TRBD1 (6 bases). The V gene's germline CDR1 is SQVTM and CDR2 ANQGSEA. CDR3 size: 15 residues. With 7 bases removed from V and 0 bases from J, the gap between germline ends came to 17 bases. CDR3 loop: CSAIYRDISTDTQYF. The CDR3 DNA reads as TGCAGCGCAATCTACCGGGACATCAGCACAGATACGCAGTATTTT.

This clonotype has at least ten counts. The chain couples TRBV12-3 or TRBV12-4 to TRBJ1-5; the match to TRBD1 covers 7 bases. This CDR3 is 13 amino acids long. The ends lost 8 bases at V and 6 bases at J; junction bases unmatched: 7. CDR3 sequence (DNA): TGTGCCAGCGGCTTCACAGGGGTTCAGCCCCAGCATTTT. This gives the protein CASGFTGVQPQHF.

This clonotype was seen many times. The chain recombines TRBV4-2 with TRBJ2-2; 15 nucleotides agree with TRBD2. This CDR3 has 18 amino acids. The V and J ends lost 4 bases and 2 bases, in that order; junction bases with no gene match: 5. The germline gives CDR1 LGHNA, CDR2 YNFKEQ. This CDR3 reads CASSPRTSGRVNTGELFF. The CDR3 nucleotides are TGTGCCAGCAGCCCCCGGACTAGCGGGAGGGTTAACACCGGGGAGCTGTTTTTT.

This clonotype was counted at least ten times. This chain joins TRBV4-2 and TRBJ2-1; D unclear. Germline V gene lookup returns CDR1 LGHNA and CDR2 YNFKEQ. V lost 1 base and J lost 8, with 6 bases in between. The CDR3 is 12 residues long. The CDR3 nucleotides are TGTGCCAGCAGCCAAGTTACCCATGAGCAGTTCTTC. This codes for CASSQVTHEQFF.

This clonotype showed up many times. The V and J genes are TRBV28 and TRBJ2-3, with D perhaps matching TRBD2 (6 bases). The ends were cut back, 1 base at V and 1 base at J, with 18 bases in the middle. Germline V gene sequence: CDR1 MDHEN, CDR2 SYDVKM. CDR3 length: 18 amino acids. CDR3 bases: TGTGCCAGCAGTTTATCCCTGATTTGGGCGGGACGCACAGATACGCAGTATTTT. Protein: CASSLSLIWAGRTDTQYF.

This clonotype was seen only a few times. The chain joins TRBV10-3 to TRBJ2-7, with D possibly being TRBD1 (6 bases). Trimming stripped 5 bases from V and 6 bases from J, with 20 bases between. Germline values: CDR1 ENHRY, CDR2 SYGVKD. The CDR3 is made up of 15 amino acids. This CDR3 is CAISPNQDRFAEQYF. CDR3 coding DNA: TGTGCCATCAGTCCAAACCAAGACAGGTTCGCCGAGCAGTACTTC.

This clonotype has at least ten counts. The rearrangement joins TRBV20-1 to TRBJ2-7; 12 bases match TRBD2. Germline V gene lookup returns CDR1 DFQATT and CDR2 SNEGSKA (reference sequence). CDR3 length: 16 residues. Trimming cost V 6 bases and J 5 bases; bases outside gene matches: 14. The CDR3 nucleotides are TGCAGTGCGCACGCCGGGACTAGCGGGTCAGGGGACGAGCAGTACTTC. This encodes CSAHAGTSGSGDEQYF.